The sequence of this TCR beta chain was determined in a study of cytomegalovirus exposure and HLA in healthy donors. Study background: Earlier findings included nearly 120 million unique TCR beta sequences obtained from 150 million to 200 million T cells.

Researchers ran the PCR with 60 Vbeta and 13 Jbeta primers. The protocol was immunoSEQ multiplex PCR, while the TCRdb copy is restricted to in-frame clones and leaves out a portion. The sample includes approximately 160,000 clones, approximately 78% seen only once; the top ten take under 1%. The ends lost 4 bases at V and 2 bases at J; junction bases unmatched: 3. From germline, CDR1 is SGHRS and CDR2 YFSETQ. The CDR3 runs 15 residues. Findings and caveats of the study: Within the data, a cluster of highly shared sequence variants was likely a sequencing artifact.

Details on this clone: Its antigen is currently unknown.

This sequence joins TRBV5-1 and TRBJ2-6; TRBD1 aligns across 7 bases. The receptor's source is a girl aged 2 to 10 in good health and CMV-seropositive. Source material: PBMCs. CDR3: CASSQGQAGANVLTF. The CDR3 DNA follows: TGCGCCAGCAGCCAAGGACAGGCTGGGGCCAACGTCCTGACTTTC.